The TCR beta chain described here comes from a study of blood T cell repertoires in COVID-19. Study details: PBMCs, B-cell-depleted T cells, or T cells were the source of the cDNA or gDNA that made up the material.

This clone was detected once. Individuals aged about 18 to 100 years were recruited from 20 to 25 US areas. In Cohort 3, a recovered donor had either two negative PCRs, clearance, or symptom resolution. This CDR3 comprises 16 residues. The V gene's germline CDR1 is SGDLS and CDR2 YYNGEE. V lost 0 bases, J lost 4 bases, and 7 bases stayed unmatched. Method: immunoSEQ multiplex PCR; TCRdb's copy keeps in-frame clones and lacks some. The sample records hundreds of thousands of clones, approximately 90% being singletons. The chain has TRBV9 and TRBJ2-5, with 9 bases identical to TRBD2. Sequencing was performed on PBMCs or T cells enriched from blood (not recorded which). The sequence came from a man between 25 and 39 years old who had recovered from COVID-19. This chain's CDR3 is CASSVASAGGGETQYF. Written as DNA, the CDR3 is TGTGCCAGCAGCGTAGCCTCAGCGGGGGGAGGAGAGACCCAGTACTTC.